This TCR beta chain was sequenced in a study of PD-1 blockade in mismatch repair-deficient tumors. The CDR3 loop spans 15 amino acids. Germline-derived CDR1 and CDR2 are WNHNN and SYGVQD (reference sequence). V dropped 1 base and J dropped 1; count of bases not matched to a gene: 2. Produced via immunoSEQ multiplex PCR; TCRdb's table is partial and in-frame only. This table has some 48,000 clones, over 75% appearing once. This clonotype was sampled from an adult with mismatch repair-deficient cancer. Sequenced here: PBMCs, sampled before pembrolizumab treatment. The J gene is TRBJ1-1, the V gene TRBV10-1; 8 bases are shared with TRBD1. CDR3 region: CASSEFDRGNTEAFF. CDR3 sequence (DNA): TGCGCCAGCAGTGAGTTTGACAGGGGGAACACTGAAGCTTTCTTT.